This TCR beta chain derives from a study of T cell repertoires in cytomegalovirus infection. The CDR3 length is 19 residues. With 4 bases clipped from V and 7 bases from J, the junction kept 25 bases outside the gene matches. Germline V lookup: CDR1 PRHDT, CDR2 FYEKMQ (reference sequence). TCRdb analysed the reads with MiXCR anew, one entry per CDR3 protein. The sample consists of about 530,000 distinct CDR3 sequences, more than 25% of them appearing once. This clonotype was sampled from a human donor in good health (CMV status not recorded). Some clones in this sample may be carry-over from other donors' samples. This chain joins TRBV13 and TRBJ2-7; 7 nucleotides align to TRBD2. What was sequenced was PBMCs. The CDR3 spells CASSYGGWWERELLREQYF. In DNA form, the CDR3 reads TGTGCCAGCAGCTATGGGGGATGGTGGGAGCGGGAACTCCTACGGGAGCAGTACTTC.